This T cell receptor beta chain was documented in a study of blood T cell repertoires in COVID-19. There are 14 residues in the CDR3. Germline V gene data show CDR1 as LGHNA and CDR2 as YSLEER. The germline V and J ends were trimmed by 4 bases and 4 bases, with 13 bases remaining between them. Measured with immunoSEQ multiplex PCR; TCRdb has only the in-frame clones, and not every one. Of roughly 150,000 clones listed, 84% are singletons. The specimen was PBMCs or T cells enriched from blood (not recorded which). This clonotype was obtained from a woman aged 45-60 years who had recovered from COVID-19. The chain links TRBV4-3 to TRBJ1-2; D is ambiguous. The CDR3: CASSLGEGSYGYTF. The CDR3 coding sequence is TGCGCCAGCAGCCTCGGGGAGGGCAGCTATGGCTACACCTTC.